The clone carrying this TCR beta chain has ten or more counts. Its antigen is undetermined. It was RNA transcripts that yielded the amplified TCR beta CDR3 regions. An initial round of RT-PCR targeting the TCR CDR3 relied on the HTBI primer set. TCRdb recomputed calls from the multiplex PCR reads with MiXCR, one row per CDR3 protein. The sample holds hundreds of thousands of distinct CDR3 sequences; under 20% are singletons and the top ten take 16%. The data were taken from a study of T cells in Graves' hyperthyroidism and ophthalmopathy. Whole-study findings and limits: Most clonotypes expanded in thyroid above 0.001 were likewise present in blood.

J gave up 6 bases and V 1 base, and 5 bases lay outside the gene matches. Per germline, CDR1 LGHDT and CDR2 YNNKEL (reference sequence). This CDR3 has 14 amino acids. The J gene is TRBJ1-1, the V gene TRBV3-1, with 7 bases identical to TRBD1. The source of this sequence is a woman aged 45 to 65 with Graves' hyperthyroidism that later progressed to Graves' ophthalmopathy. Sequencing was performed on blood. DNA of the CDR3: TGTGCCAGCAGCCAAGCCGACAGGGCCTCTGAAGCTTTCTTT. Translating gives CASSQADRASEAFF. Full variable domain (outside the CDR3, taken from reference TRBV3-1 and TRBJ1-1): DTAVSQTPKYLVTQMGNDKSIKCEQNLGHDTMYWYKQDSKKFLKIMFSYNNKELIINETVPNRFSPKSPDKAHLNLHINSLELGDSAVYFCASSQADRASEAFFGQGTRLTVV.